This is a list of T cell receptor beta chains from one sample in a study of T cell repertoires and HLA-DP antigens. These receptors' targets are unknown. Libraries were prepared by immunoSEQ multiplex PCR; TCRdb keeps only in-frame clonotypes and omits some of them. Here the sample spans around 100,000 clones, approximately 92% being singletons. Sequenced: CD4+ T cells from PBMCs. The source is a woman between 18 and 29 years old in good health and CMV-seronegative. The CDR3 runs from the conserved cysteine through the conserved F or W. A D gene is named only where the DNA matches it firmly. The size field is filled for only some rows; it gives once, few, many or a size class.

CASSPLGRGAYEQYF	TGTGCCAGCAGCCCCCTGGGCAGGGGGGCCTACGAGCAGTACTTC	.	TRBV11-2	TRBJ2-7	.
CASRLTGTYEQYF	TGTGCCAGCAGACTGACAGGGACCTACGAGCAGTACTTC	TRBD1	TRBV7-2	TRBJ2-7	many
CASSQVWNTGELFF	TGCGCCAGCAGCCAAGTCTGGAACACCGGGGAGCTGTTTTTT	.	TRBV4-1	TRBJ2-2	.
CASTDYNYGYTF	TGTGCCAGCACCGATTACAACTATGGCTACACCTTC	.	TRBV6-1	TRBJ1-2	.
CASSLTGQGKPLHF	TGTGCCAGCAGCTTGACCGGACAGGGAAAACCCCTCCACTTT	TRBD1	TRBV7-2	TRBJ1-6	.
CASRNIAGATDTQYF	TGTGCCAGCAGGAACATAGCGGGAGCCACAGATACGCAGTATTTT	TRBD2	TRBV6-4	TRBJ2-3	.
CASSRLLQETQYF	TGTGCCAGTAGTAGGTTACTCCAAGAGACCCAGTACTTC	.	TRBV19	TRBJ2-5	.
CASGNTDTDTQYF	TGCGCCTCGGGGAACACAGACACAGATACGCAGTATTTT	.	TRBV10-1	TRBJ2-3	.
CASSNYSTLLGDQPQHF	TGTGCCAGCAGCAACTATTCCACGTTGTTGGGTGATCAGCCCCAGCATTTT	.	TRBV21-1	TRBJ1-5	.
CASSVAAGETSSPLHF	TGTGCCAGCAGCGTAGCGGCGGGGGAGACAAGTTCACCCCTCCACTTT	.	TRBV9	TRBJ1-6	.
CASMGRVGNNEQFF	TGTGCCAGCATGGGGAGGGTGGGAAACAATGAGCAGTTCTTC	TRBD2	TRBV7-2	TRBJ2-1	once
CARSFRQVSPNPGQGFRLNTEAFF	TGTGCCAGAAGCTTTCGTCAAGTGTCCCCTAACCCGGGACAGGGGTTTCGGCTGAACACTGAAGCTTTCTTT	TRBD1	TRBV5-3	TRBJ1-1	.